The T cell receptor (beta chain) described here comes from a study of Ad26.COV2.S vaccination and SARS-CoV-2 variants. Generated by immunoSEQ multiplex PCR, the TCRdb table keeps only in-frame clones and is missing some. Here the sample spans approximately 300,000 clones, 70% to 90% being singletons. Findings and limits, study-wide: People who got the vaccine had more spike-specific TCR breadth than people who got placebo. Vaccine recipients and placebo recipients showed similar non-spike TCR breadth.

For this clone: Its target is unknown.

Treatment denoted: approximately 18 received Ad26.COV2.S at low or high dose, single or two shots; roughly 5 received placebo; per-sample allocation not given. Each sample was drawn 63 days after the first injection (of vaccine or placebo). Germline V gives CDR1 SGDLS, CDR2 YYNGEE. This CDR3 contains 14 residues. Between the trimmed V and J ends, which lost 1 base and 1 base, there was a span of 7 bases. The V gene is TRBV9, the J gene TRBJ2-3; weak D call: TRBD1 (5 bases). This TCR was sampled from a person aged 18 to 59 who received the Ad26.COV2.S COVID-19 vaccine or a placebo. Sample: peripheral blood, taken in a trial of Ad26.COV2.S vaccine versus placebo. The CDR3: CASSVQGGTDTQYF. Here the CDR3 DNA reads TGTGCCAGCAGCGTACAAGGGGGCACAGATACGCAGTATTTT. The variable domain in full, completed from reference TRBV9 and TRBJ2-3, reads DSGVTQTPKHLITATGQRVTLRCSPRSGDLSVYWYQQSLDQGLQFLIQYYNGEERAKGNILERFSAQQFPDLHSELNLSSLELGDSALYFCASSVQGGTDTQYFGPGTRLTVL.